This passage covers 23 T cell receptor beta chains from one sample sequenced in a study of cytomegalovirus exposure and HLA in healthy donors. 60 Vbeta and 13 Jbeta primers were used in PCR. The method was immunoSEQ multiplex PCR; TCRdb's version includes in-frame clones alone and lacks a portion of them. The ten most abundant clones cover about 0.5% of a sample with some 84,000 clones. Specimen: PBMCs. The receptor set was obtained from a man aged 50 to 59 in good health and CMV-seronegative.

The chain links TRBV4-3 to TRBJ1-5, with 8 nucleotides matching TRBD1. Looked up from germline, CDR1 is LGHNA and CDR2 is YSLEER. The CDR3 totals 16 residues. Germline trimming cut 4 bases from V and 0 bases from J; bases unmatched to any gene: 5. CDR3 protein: CASSPNRGISNQPQHF. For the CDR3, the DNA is TGCGCCAGCAGCCCAAACAGGGGGATTAGCAATCAGCCCCAGCATTTT.

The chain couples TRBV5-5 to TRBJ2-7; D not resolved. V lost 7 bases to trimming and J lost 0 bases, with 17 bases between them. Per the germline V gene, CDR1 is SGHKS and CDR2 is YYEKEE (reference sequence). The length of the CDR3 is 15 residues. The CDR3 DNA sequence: TGTGCCAGCGGTCCTTGGCGGTCGTCCTCCTACGAGCAGTACTTC. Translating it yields CASGPWRSSSYEQYF. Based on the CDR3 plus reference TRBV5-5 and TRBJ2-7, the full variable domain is DAGVTQSPTHLIKTRGQQVTLRCSPISGHKSVSWYQQVLGQGPQFIFQYYEKEERGRGNFPDRFSARQFPNYSSELNVNALLLGDSALYLCASGPWRSSSYEQYFGPGTRLTVT.

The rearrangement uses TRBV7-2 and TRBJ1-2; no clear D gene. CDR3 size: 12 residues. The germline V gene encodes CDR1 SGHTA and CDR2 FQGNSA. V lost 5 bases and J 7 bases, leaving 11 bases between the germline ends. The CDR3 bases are TGTGCCAGCAGCCCTTCGAGGGTTGGCTACACCTTC. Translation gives CASSPSRVGYTF.

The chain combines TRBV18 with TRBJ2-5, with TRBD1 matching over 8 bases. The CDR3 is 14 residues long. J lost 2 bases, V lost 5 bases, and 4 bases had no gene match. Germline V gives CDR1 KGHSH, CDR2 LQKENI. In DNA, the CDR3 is TGTGCCAGCTCAAGACGGACAGGGCAAGAGACCCAGTACTTC. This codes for CASSRRTGQETQYF. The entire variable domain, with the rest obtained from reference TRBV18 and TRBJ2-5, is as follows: NAGVMQNPRHLVRRRGQEARLRCSPMKGHSHVYWYRQLPEEGLKFMVYLQKENIIDESGMPKERFSAEFPKEGPSILRIQQVVRGDSAAYFCASSRRTGQETQYFGPGTRLLVL.

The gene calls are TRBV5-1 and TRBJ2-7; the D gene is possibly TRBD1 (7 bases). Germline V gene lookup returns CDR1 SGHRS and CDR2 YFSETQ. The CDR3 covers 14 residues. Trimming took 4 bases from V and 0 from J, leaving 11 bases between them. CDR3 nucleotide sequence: TGCGCCAGCAGCCCGCGGGACAGCTCCTACGAGCAGTACTTC. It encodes CASSPRDSSYEQYF.

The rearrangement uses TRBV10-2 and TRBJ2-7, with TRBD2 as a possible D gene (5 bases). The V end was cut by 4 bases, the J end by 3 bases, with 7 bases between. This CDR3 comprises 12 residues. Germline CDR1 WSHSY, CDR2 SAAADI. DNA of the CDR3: TGCGCCAGCAGTGGAGGGAGCTACGAGCAGTACTTC. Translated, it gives CASSGGSYEQYF.

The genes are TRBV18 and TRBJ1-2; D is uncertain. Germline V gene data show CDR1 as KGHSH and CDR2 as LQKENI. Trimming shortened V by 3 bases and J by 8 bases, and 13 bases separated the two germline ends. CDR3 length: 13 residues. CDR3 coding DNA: TGTGCCAGCTCACCCGGGGAGTACACCGGCTACACCTTC. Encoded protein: CASSPGEYTGYTF.

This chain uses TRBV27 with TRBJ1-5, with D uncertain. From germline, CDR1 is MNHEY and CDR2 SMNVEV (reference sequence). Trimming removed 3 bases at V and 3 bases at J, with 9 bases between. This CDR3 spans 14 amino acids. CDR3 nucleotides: TGTGCCAGCAGTTTTGGCACCCTCAATCAGCCCCAGCATTTT. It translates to CASSFGTLNQPQHF.

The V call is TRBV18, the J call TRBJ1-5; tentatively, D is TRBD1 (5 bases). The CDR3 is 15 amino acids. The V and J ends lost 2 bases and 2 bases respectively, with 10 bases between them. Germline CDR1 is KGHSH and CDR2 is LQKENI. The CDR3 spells CASSPAPTGNQPQHF. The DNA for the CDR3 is TGTGCCAGCTCACCAGCTCCGACAGGCAATCAGCCCCAGCATTTT.

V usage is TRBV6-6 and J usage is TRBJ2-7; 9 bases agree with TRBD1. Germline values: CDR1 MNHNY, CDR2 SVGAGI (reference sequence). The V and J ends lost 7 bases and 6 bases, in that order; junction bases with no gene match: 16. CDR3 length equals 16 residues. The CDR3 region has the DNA TGTGCCAGCACCTTATTCGGGGACAGGGAGGGATCCGAGCAGTACTTC. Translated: CASTLFGDREGSEQYF.

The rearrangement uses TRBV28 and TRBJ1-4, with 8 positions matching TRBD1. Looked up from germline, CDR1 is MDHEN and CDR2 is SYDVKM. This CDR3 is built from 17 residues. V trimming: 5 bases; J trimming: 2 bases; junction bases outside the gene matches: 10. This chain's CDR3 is CASSPHGQGGTNEKLFF. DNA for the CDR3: TGTGCCAGCAGTCCTCATGGACAGGGTGGGACTAATGAAAAACTGTTTTTT. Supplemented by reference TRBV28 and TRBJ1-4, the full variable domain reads DVKVTQSSRYLVKRTGEKVFLECVQDMDHENMFWYRQDPGLGLRLIYFSYDVKMKEKGDIPEGYSVSREKKERFSLILESASTNQTSMYLCASSPHGQGGTNEKLFFGSGTQLSVL.

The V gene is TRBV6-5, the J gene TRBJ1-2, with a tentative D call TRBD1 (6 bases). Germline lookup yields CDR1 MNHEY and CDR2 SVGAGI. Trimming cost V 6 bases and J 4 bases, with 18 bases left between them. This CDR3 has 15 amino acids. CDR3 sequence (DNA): TGTGCCAGCAGGGATGGGGGCGGGGGACCCTATGGCTACACCTTC. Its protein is CASRDGGGGPYGYTF.

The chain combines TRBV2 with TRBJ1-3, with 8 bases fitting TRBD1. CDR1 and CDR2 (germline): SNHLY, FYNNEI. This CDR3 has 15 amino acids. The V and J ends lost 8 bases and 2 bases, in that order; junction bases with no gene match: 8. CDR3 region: CASELGQVTGNTIYF. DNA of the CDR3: TGTGCCAGCGAGTTGGGACAGGTGACTGGAAACACCATATATTTT.

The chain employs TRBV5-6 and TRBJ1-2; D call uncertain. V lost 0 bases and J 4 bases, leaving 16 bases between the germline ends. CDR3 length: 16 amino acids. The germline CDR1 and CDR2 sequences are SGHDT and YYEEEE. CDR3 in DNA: TGTGCCAGCAGCTTGGAACGAGGAGCTGGGAGCTATGGCTACACCTTC. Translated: CASSLERGAGSYGYTF.

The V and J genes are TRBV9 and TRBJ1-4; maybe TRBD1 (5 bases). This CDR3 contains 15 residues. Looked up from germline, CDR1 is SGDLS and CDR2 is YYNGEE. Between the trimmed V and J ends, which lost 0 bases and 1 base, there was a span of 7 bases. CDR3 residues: CASSVVGGTNEKLFF. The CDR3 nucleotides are TGTGCCAGCAGCGTAGTCGGGGGAACTAATGAAAAACTGTTTTTT.

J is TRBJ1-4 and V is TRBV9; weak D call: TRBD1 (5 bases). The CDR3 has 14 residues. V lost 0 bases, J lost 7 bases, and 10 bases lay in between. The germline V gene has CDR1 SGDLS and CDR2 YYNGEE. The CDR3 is CASSVAGIGEKLFF. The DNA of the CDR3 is TGTGCCAGCAGCGTAGCAGGGATCGGTGAAAAACTGTTTTTT.

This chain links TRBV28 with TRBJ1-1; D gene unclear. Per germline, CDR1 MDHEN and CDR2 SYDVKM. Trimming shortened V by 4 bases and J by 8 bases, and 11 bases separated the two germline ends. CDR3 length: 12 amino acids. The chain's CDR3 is CASSSGSSEAFF. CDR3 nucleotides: TGTGCCAGCAGTTCCGGGAGTTCAGAAGCTTTCTTT.

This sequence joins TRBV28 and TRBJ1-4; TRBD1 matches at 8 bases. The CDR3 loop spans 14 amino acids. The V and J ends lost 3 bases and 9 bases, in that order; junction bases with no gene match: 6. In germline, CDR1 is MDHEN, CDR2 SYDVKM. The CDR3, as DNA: TGTGCCAGCAGTTTCAGGGGGCACAGGCAAAAACTGTTTTTT. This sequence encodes CASSFRGHRQKLFF.

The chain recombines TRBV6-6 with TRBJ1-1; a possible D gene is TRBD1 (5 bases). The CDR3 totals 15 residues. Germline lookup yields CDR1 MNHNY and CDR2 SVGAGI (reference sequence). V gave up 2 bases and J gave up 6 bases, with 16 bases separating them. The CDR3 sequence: CASSYPQGGRPEAFF. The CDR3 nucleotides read TGTGCCAGCAGTTACCCGCAGGGAGGCAGGCCTGAAGCTTTCTTT.

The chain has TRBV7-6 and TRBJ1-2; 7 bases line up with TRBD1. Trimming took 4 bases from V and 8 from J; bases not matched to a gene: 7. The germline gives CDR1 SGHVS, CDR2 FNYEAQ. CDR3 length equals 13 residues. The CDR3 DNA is TGTGCCAGCAGCTCCCAGACAGGGTACGGCTACACCTTC. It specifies CASSSQTGYGYTF.

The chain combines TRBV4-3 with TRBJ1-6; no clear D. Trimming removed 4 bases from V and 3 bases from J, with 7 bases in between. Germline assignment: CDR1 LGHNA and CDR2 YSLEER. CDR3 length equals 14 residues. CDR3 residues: CASSPGSYNSPLHF. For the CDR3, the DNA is TGCGCCAGCAGCCCGGGTAGCTATAATTCACCCCTCCACTTT.

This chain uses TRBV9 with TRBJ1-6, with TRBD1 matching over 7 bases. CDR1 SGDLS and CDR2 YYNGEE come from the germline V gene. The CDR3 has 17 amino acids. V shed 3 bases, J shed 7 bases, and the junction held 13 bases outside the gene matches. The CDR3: CASSATQGSGTNSPLHF. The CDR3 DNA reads TGTGCCAGCAGCGCAACACAGGGGAGTGGGACAAATTCACCCCTCCACTTT.

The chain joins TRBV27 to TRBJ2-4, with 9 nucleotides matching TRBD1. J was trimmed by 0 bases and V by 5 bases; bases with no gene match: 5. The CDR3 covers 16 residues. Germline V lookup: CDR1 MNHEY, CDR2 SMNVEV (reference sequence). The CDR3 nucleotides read TGTGCCAGCAGTCAGGGGACAGGGAGAGCCAAAAACATTCAGTACTTC. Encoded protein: CASSQGTGRAKNIQYF.